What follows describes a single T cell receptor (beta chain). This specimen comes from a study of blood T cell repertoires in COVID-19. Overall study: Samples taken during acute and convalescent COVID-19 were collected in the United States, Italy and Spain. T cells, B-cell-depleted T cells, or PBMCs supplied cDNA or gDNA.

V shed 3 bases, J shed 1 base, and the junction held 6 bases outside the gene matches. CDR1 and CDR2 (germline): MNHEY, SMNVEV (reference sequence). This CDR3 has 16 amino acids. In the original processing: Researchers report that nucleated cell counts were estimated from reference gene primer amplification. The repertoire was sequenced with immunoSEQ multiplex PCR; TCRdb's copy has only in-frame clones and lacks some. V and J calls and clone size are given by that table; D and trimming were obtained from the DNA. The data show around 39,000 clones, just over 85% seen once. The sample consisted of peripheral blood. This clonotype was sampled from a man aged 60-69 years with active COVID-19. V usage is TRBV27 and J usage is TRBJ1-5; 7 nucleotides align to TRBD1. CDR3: CASSFTGVGSNQPQHF. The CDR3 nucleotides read TGTGCCAGCAGTTTTACAGGGGTTGGGAGCAATCAGCCCCAGCATTTT.